The 21 T cell receptor beta chains below all came from one sample that was sequenced in a study of T-cell reconstitution after alpha-beta-depleted transplantation in children. For TCRbeta, the library was prepared with unique molecular identifiers. A single record per CDR3 protein comes from TCRdb applying MiXCR to the PCR reads. This sample has about 50,000 distinct CDR3 sequences, with approximately 6% found just once. The sample was PBMCs, mostly from graft donor cells, taken 60 days after TCRalphabeta/CD19-depleted stem cell transplant. These receptors were taken from a female patient under 10 years old who had a stem cell transplant for aplastic anemia, so the T cells may come from the graft donor.

This clonotype has ten or more counts. The CDR3 sequence is CASSTELAFF. DNA for the CDR3: TGTGCCAGCAGCACAGAGTTAGCTTTCTTT. The rearrangement uses TRBV7-9 and TRBJ1-1; no reliable D call. The CDR3 runs to 10 residues. The V gene lost 5 bases and the J gene lost 10 bases, with 8 bases spanning the gap. Germline V gene lookup returns CDR1 SEHNR and CDR2 FQNEAQ (reference sequence).

This clonotype was found many times. The rearrangement joins TRBV6-1 to TRBJ1-5; D uncertain. This CDR3 is 16 amino acids long. CDR1 is MNHNS and CDR2 is SASEGT in the germline V gene. V shed 5 bases and J shed 3 bases, with 17 bases lying between them. CDR3 coding DNA: TGTGCCAGCAGTCCCCAATGGGCCGGGATCAATCAGCCCCAGCATTTT. This codes for CASSPQWAGINQPQHF.

This clonotype was seen at least ten times. This chain connects TRBV20-1 to TRBJ2-5; D gene ambiguous. The V and J ends lost 3 bases and 1 base respectively, with 9 bases between them. The CDR3 sequence is 13 residues long. Germline V gene data show CDR1 as DFQATT and CDR2 as SNEGSKA (reference sequence). The CDR3 loop reads CSASASSQETQYF. CDR3 DNA sequence: TGCAGTGCTAGTGCCAGCAGCCAAGAGACCCAGTACTTC.

This clonotype has a count of ten or more. This chain joins TRBV7-6 and TRBJ2-3, with 10 bases that match TRBD2. The CDR3 covers 16 residues. With 6 bases clipped from V and 3 bases from J, the junction kept 9 bases outside the gene matches. Per the germline V gene, CDR1 is SGHVS and CDR2 is FNYEAQ. CDR3 nucleotide sequence: TGTGCCAGCAGACTACTAGCGGGAACGGTAACAGATACGCAGTATTTT. Amino acid sequence: CASRLLAGTVTDTQYF.

This clonotype was observed at least ten times. This chain uses TRBV6-1 with TRBJ1-4, with 8 bases lining up with TRBD1. V gave up 6 bases and J gave up 0 bases; unmatched junction bases: 6. The CDR3 is made up of 16 amino acids. The germline gives CDR1 MNHNS, CDR2 SASEGT. The CDR3 DNA reads as TGTGCCAGCAGGTTACGACAGGGGACAACTAATGAAAAACTGTTTTTT. This gives the protein CASRLRQGTTNEKLFF.

Many counts were recorded for this clonotype. This chain joins TRBV12-3 or TRBV12-4 and TRBJ1-5; no clear D. V was trimmed by 2 bases and J by 7 bases, leaving 9 bases between them. This CDR3 has 13 residues. The CDR3 spells CASSLTGGQPQHF. The CDR3, as DNA: TGTGCCAGCAGTTTAACCGGAGGGCAGCCCCAGCATTTT.

This clonotype has a handful of counts. The V and J genes are TRBV20-1 and TRBJ2-1; 10 bases line up with TRBD1. This CDR3 has 12 amino acids. With V trimmed by 6 bases and J by 8 bases, 4 bases remained unmatched. CDR1 is DFQATT, CDR2 SNEGSKA, per germline (reference sequence). The CDR3 bases are TGCAGTGCCCGGGACAGGGGCGATGAGCAGTTCTTC. Residues: CSARDRGDEQFF.

This sequence joins TRBV7-2 and TRBJ1-5; 10 bases match TRBD1. The CDR3 sequence is 16 residues long. Germline CDR1 reads SGHTA; CDR2 reads FQGNSA. V lost 1 base to trimming and J lost 5 bases; unmatched junction nucleotides: 5. The CDR3, as DNA: TGTGCCAGCAGCTTAGGTCTCGGGACAGGGGATCAGCCCCAGCATTTT. It is translated as CASSLGLGTGDQPQHF.

At least ten counts were recorded for this clonotype. The chain has TRBV6-1 and TRBJ2-7; weak D call: TRBD1 (6 bases). The CDR3 consists of 19 residues. Germline CDR1 is MNHNS and CDR2 is SASEGT. V lost 6 bases and J 0 bases, leaving 27 bases between the germline ends. The CDR3 sequence: CASRPRGGPPNPFSYEQYF. CDR3 DNA: TGTGCCAGCAGGCCCAGGGGTGGACCTCCGAATCCTTTCTCCTACGAGCAGTACTTC.

Remarks on this clonotype: A read error may be the cause here, since a much bigger clone is one base away. The V and J genes are TRBV12-3 or TRBV12-4 and TRBJ1-5, with D unresolved. CDR3 size: 14 residues. The CDR3 bases are TGTGCCAGCAGTCCCTGGACGGATAATCGGCCCCAGCATTTT. Protein: CASSPWTDNRPQHF.

This clonotype has ten or more counts. V gene TRBV9 combines with J gene TRBJ1-6, with D possibly being TRBD1 (6 bases). V lost 3 bases to trimming and J lost 4 bases, with 8 bases between them. This CDR3 region has 14 residues. Germline values: CDR1 SGDLS, CDR2 YYNGEE. CDR3 amino acids: CASSAGQYNSPLHF. CDR3 in DNA: TGTGCCAGCAGCGCGGGACAATATAATTCACCCCTCCACTTT.

A word on this clonotype: This may come from a read error, since a much larger clone is one base off. The V call is TRBV12-1, the J call TRBJ2-1; the table gives TRBD1 as D, unverified against the DNA. TRBV12-1 is recorded as a pseudogene. The CDR3 extends over 14 amino acids. CDR3 residues: CASSSWDRGLGQSF. The DNA for the CDR3 is TGTGCCAGCAGCTCCTGGGACAGGGGGCTGGGGCAGTCCTTC.

This clonotype was seen a handful of times. The chain couples TRBV28 to TRBJ1-5; D might be TRBD1 (5 bases). Deletions cut 3 bases from V and 6 bases from J, with 12 bases between. This CDR3 region has 14 residues. Per germline, CDR1 MDHEN and CDR2 SYDVKM. The CDR3, as DNA: TGTGCCAGCAGTTTCGGGTCGGGGGGTCAGCCCCAGCATTTT. This translates into CASSFGSGGQPQHF.

This clonotype is medium-sized by share. The chain couples TRBV20-1 to TRBJ1-1, with D perhaps matching TRBD1 (5 bases). This CDR3 has 15 amino acids. Germline V gene lookup returns CDR1 DFQATT and CDR2 SNEGSKA (reference sequence). V shed 0 bases and J shed 0 bases, with 11 bases lying between them. This CDR3 reads CSARDPGLLNTEAFF. CDR3 bases: TGCAGTGCTAGAGACCCGGGACTGCTGAACACTGAAGCTTTCTTT.

The chain employs TRBV11-3 and TRBJ1-3; 8 nucleotides align to TRBD1. This CDR3 has 13 amino acids. With V trimmed by 5 bases and J by 5 bases, 2 bases remained unmatched. CDR1 is SGHNT and CDR2 is YENEEA in the germline V gene. The CDR3 loop is CASSQGARNTIYF. CDR3 DNA: TGTGCCAGCAGCCAGGGGGCGCGAAACACCATATATTTT.

This clonotype was recorded at least ten times. V usage is TRBV6-5 and J usage is TRBJ2-1; D remains unclear. The CDR3 sequence is 16 residues long. Deletions cut 5 bases from V and 0 bases from J, with 14 bases between. The germline V gene encodes CDR1 MNHEY and CDR2 SVGAGI. CDR3 nucleotide sequence: TGTGCCAGCAGTGACCAGAGGCAGAGCTCCTACAATGAGCAGTTCTTC. Its protein is CASSDQRQSSYNEQFF.

About this clonotype: A much bigger clone sits one base away, suggesting this may be a read error. The V gene is TRBV14, the J gene TRBJ2-3; D unclear. CDR1 is SGHDN, CDR2 FVKESK, per germline. This CDR3 contains 12 residues. V dropped 1 base and J dropped 10 bases, with 9 bases sitting between them. The CDR3 DNA follows: TGTGCCAGCAGCCAAGTTTATGATCCGCAGTATTTT. As protein: CASSQVYDPQYF. Full variable domain (missing parts from reference TRBV14 and TRBJ2-3): EAGVTQFPSHSVIEKGQTVTLRCDPISGHDNLYWYRRVMGKEIKFLLHFVKESKQDESGMPNNRFLAERTGGTYSTLKVQPAELEDSGVYFCASSQVYDPQYFGPGTRLTVL.

This clonotype is judged medium-sized (0.01 to 0.1%). The chain links TRBV10-3 to TRBJ1-5; D not resolved. The germline V and J ends were trimmed by 8 bases and 9 bases, with 17 bases remaining between them. Germline loops: CDR1 ENHRY, CDR2 SYGVKD. The CDR3 consists of 13 residues. The DNA of the CDR3 is TGTGCCATCGCTCCAGAGGTTTTCTGGCCCCAGCATTTT. It specifies CAIAPEVFWPQHF.

This clonotype was recorded at least ten times. The V and J genes are TRBV28 and TRBJ1-1; D is unclear. V was trimmed by 4 bases and J by 7 bases, leaving 10 bases between them. The CDR3 consists of 12 residues. Germline lookup yields CDR1 MDHEN and CDR2 SYDVKM. CDR3 region: CASSSGLLEAFF. The CDR3 DNA reads TGTGCCAGCAGTTCGGGCCTTCTTGAAGCTTTCTTT.

The V and J genes are TRBV18 and TRBJ2-5; TRBD2 agrees at 12 bases. The CDR3 has 16 amino acids. The V and J ends lost 8 bases and 2 bases, in that order; junction bases with no gene match: 9. Germline-derived CDR1 and CDR2 are KGHSH and LQKENI. CDR3 in DNA: TGTGCCAGCGGGCCTAGACTAGCGGGGGATCAAGAGACCCAGTACTTC. This translates into CASGPRLAGDQETQYF.

This clonotype appeared many times. V gene TRBV30 combines with J gene TRBJ2-2; tentatively, D is TRBD1 or TRBD2 (5 bases each). Deletions cut 5 bases from V and 5 bases from J, with 15 bases between. Germline V CDR1 and CDR2: GTSNPN, SVGIG (reference sequence). CDR3 length equals 14 residues. The CDR3 bases are TGTGCCTGGTCTGGGACCCCCGGGACCGGGGAGCTGTTTTTT. Residues: CAWSGTPGTGELFF.